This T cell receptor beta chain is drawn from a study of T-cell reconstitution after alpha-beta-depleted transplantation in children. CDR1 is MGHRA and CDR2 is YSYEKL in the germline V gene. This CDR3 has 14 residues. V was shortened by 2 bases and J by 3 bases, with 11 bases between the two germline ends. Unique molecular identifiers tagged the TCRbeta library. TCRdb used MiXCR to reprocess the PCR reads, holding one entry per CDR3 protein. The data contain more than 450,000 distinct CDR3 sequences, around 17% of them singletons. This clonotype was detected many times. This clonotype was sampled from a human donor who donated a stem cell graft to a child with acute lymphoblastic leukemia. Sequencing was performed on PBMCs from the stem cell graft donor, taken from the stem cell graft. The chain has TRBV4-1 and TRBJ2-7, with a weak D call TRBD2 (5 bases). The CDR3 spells CASSQKLGLYEQYF. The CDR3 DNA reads TGCGCCAGCAGCCAAAAACTAGGGCTCTACGAGCAGTACTTC.